The clone carrying this TCR beta chain has at least ten counts. Its antigen is unknown. The data are from a study of molecular identifiers for immune sequencing clone quantification. At the level of the study: Replicate runs used RNA from about 20,000 or 100,000 naive CD8 cells, which was split five ways into aliquots, and four of those aliquots were then sequenced. Whole-study findings and limits: Same-barcode identical TCR molecules could make highly expanded clones look smaller than they are.

One entry per CDR3 protein results from TCRdb running MiXCR on the PCR reads. There are approximately 670,000 distinct CDR3 sequences in the sample; about 20% occur only once, and roughly 0.83% lies in the top ten. This clonotype was obtained from a human donor in good health. Some libraries in this study had Jurkat cell RNA spiked in. The sequenced material came from naive CD8+ T cells from blood, with Jurkat cell RNA spiked in. As for subset: FACS-sorted CD8+CD4-CCR7+CD45RA+ naive T cells.

In DNA form, the CDR3 reads TGTGCCAGCAGCTCCGGGTATGGTGAAAAACTGTTTTTT. This sequence encodes CASSSGYGEKLFF. This chain connects TRBV7-9 to TRBJ1-4; D is uncertain. The CDR3 length is 13 residues. The germline V gene has CDR1 SEHNR and CDR2 FQNEAQ (reference sequence). Trimming took off 4 bases at V and 7 bases at J, with 10 bases between the two ends.